This T cell receptor beta chain was obtained from a study of response to subunit inactivated influenza vaccine. General study results and limits: Authors suggested few new T cells are recruited by each seasonal influenza vaccination.

This clonotype appeared a few times. The antigen remains undetermined. TCRdb passed the RT-PCR reads through MiXCR, listing each CDR3 protein once. The data contain roughly 160,000 distinct CDR3 sequences, about 11% of them singletons. The receptor was derived from a man aged 50-75 years who received an inactivated influenza vaccine. The source material was CD8+ T cells sorted from PBMCs, sampled less than 30 months after vaccination.

The CDR3 spells CASPFEGEVYIQYF. The CDR3 DNA follows: TGTGCCAGCCCTTTTGAAGGGGAGGTGTACATTCAGTACTTC. The chain is built from TRBV18 and TRBJ2-4, with TRBD2 as a possible D gene (6 bases). This CDR3 contains 14 residues. Trimming took off 8 bases at V and 8 bases at J, with 19 bases between the two ends. Germline values: CDR1 KGHSH, CDR2 LQKENI. Together with reference TRBV18 and TRBJ2-4, the CDR3 gives the full variable domain: NAGVMQNPRHLVRRRGQEARLRCSPMKGHSHVYWYRQLPEEGLKFMVYLQKENIIDESGMPKERFSAEFPKEGPSILRIQQVVRGDSAAYFCASPFEGEVYIQYFGAGTRLSVL.